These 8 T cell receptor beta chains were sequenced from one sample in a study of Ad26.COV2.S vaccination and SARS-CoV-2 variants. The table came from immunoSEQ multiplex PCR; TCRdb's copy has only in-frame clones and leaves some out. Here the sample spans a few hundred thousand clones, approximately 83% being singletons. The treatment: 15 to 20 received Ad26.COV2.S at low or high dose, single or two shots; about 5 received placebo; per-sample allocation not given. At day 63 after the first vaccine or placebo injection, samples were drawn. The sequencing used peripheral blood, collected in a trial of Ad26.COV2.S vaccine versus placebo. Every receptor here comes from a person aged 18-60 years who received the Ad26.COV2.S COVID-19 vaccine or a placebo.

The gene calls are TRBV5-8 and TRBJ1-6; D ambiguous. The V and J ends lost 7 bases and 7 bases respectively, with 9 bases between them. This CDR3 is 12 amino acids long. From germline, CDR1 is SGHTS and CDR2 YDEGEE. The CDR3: CASSWANSPLHF. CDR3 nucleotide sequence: TGTGCCAGCTCGTGGGCCAATTCACCCCTCCACTTT.

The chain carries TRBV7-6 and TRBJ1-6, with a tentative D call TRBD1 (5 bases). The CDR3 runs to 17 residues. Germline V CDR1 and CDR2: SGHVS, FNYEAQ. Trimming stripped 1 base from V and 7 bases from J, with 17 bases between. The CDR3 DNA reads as TGTGCCAGCAGCTTAGGATTAAGGGGAAAGCGGAATTCACCCCTCCACTTT. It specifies CASSLGLRGKRNSPLHF.

The CDR3: CASSVDISSEQFF. The CDR3 coding sequence is TGTGCCAGCAGCGTAGACATCTCGAGCGAGCAGTTCTTC. The chain is built from TRBV9 and TRBJ2-1; D is ambiguous. The CDR3 loop spans 13 amino acids. Germline V CDR1 and CDR2: SGDLS, YYNGEE. V lost 0 bases to trimming and J lost 10 bases, with 11 bases between them.

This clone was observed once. CDR3 nucleotides: TGTGCCAGCAGCTTCCAGGGGACAGTTGAAGCTTTCTTT. Translated: CASSFQGTVEAFF. The V gene is TRBV13, the J gene TRBJ1-1; TRBD1 agrees at 7 bases. Germline V gene lookup returns CDR1 PRHDT and CDR2 FYEKMQ (reference sequence). The trim removed 3 bases at V and 7 bases at J, leaving 5 bases unmatched. The CDR3 spans 13 residues.

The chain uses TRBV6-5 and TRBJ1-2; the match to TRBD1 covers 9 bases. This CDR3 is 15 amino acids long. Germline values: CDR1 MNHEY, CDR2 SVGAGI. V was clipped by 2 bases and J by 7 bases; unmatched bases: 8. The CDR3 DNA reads TGTGCCAGCAGTTACCAGGGACAGGGTCAGGGTGGCTACACCTTC. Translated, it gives CASSYQGQGQGGYTF.

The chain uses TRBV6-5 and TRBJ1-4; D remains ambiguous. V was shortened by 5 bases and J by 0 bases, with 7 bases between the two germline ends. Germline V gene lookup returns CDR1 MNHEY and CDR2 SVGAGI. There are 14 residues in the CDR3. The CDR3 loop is CASSHGPTNEKLFF. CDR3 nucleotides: TGTGCCAGCAGTCACGGACCAACTAATGAAAAACTGTTTTTT.

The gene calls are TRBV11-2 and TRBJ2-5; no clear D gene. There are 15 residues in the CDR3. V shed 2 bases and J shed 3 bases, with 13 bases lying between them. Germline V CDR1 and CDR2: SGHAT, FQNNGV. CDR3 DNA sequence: TGTGCCAGCAGCTTACTACGGGTAGAGGAAGAGACCCAGTACTTC. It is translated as CASSLLRVEEETQYF.

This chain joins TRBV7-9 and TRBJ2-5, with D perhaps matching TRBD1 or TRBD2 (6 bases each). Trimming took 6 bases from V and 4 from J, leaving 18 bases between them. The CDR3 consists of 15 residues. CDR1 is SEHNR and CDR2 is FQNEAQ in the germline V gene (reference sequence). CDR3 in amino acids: CASRPRDNGRETQYF. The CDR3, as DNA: TGTGCCAGCAGGCCCCGGGACAACGGGAGAGAGACCCAGTACTTC.